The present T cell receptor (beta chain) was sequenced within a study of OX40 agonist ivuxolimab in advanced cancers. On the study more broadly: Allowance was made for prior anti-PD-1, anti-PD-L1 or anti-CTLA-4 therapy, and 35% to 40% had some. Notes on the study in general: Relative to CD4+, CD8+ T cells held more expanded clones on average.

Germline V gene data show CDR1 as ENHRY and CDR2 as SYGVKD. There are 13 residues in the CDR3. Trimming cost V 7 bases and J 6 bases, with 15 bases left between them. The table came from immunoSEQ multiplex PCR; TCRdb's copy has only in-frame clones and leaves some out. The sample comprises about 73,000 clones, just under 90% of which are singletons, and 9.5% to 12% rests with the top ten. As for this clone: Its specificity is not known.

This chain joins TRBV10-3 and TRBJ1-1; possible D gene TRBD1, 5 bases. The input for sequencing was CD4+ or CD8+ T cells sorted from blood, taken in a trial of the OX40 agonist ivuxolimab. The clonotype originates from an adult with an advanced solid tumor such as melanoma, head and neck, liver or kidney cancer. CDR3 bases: TGTGCCATCAAGGTTGGGGGAGTGGCTGAAGCTTTCTTT. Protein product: CAIKVGGVAEAFF.